The clone carrying this T cell receptor beta chain appeared a few times. This specimen comes from a study of T cells of healthy individuals. TCRdb independently ran MiXCR on the 5' RACE reads; one entry per CDR3 protein. The sample consists of 65,000 to 95,000 distinct CDR3 sequences, about 4.8% of them appearing once. The receptor comes from a female donor in good health.

The CDR3, as DNA: TGTGCCAGCAGTTCGGCCTATGGCTACACCTTC. Its protein product is CASSSAYGYTF. The J gene is TRBJ1-2, the V gene TRBV12-3 or TRBV12-4; no definite D call. CDR3 size: 11 residues. V gave up 4 bases and J gave up 4 bases, with 4 bases separating them.